This TCR beta chain is from a study of T-cell memory formation after mild COVID-19. Study-level background: TCR clusters mostly belonged to single donors. Study conclusions and caveats: Certain responding clones were present in pre-infection memory, suggesting participation of cross-reactive memory.

About this clonotype itself: Its antigen is unidentified.

Using its own MiXCR run on the 5' RACE reads, TCRdb lists one record per CDR3 protein. The sample carries 300,000 to 400,000 distinct CDR3 sequences, 15% to 20% recorded once. This CDR3 comprises 14 residues. Trimming stripped 7 bases from V and 3 bases from J, with 16 bases between. CDR1 and CDR2 from the germline V gene are SGHRS and YFSETQ. Sequencing was performed on PBMCs or a T cell subset sorted from them (not recorded which). V gene TRBV5-1 combines with J gene TRBJ1-1, with D possibly being TRBD1 (5 bases). This TCR was sampled from a young man who had mild COVID-19 (a few samples of this study predate the infection). Cell type and time point are not known. The CDR3 reads CASAIEGFYTEAFF. CDR3 in DNA: TGCGCCAGCGCAATTGAGGGGTTCTACACTGAAGCTTTCTTT.